This passage covers 14 T cell receptor beta chains from one sample sequenced in a study of shared clonotypes between healthy human individuals. This table comes from immunoSEQ multiplex PCR, and its TCRdb copy is limited to in-frame clones, with some not included. The sample lists 1,400,000 or so clones, about 98.5% occurring once. The specimen was naive CD4+ T cells sorted from blood. Stated subset: CD45RA+ positively selected. These receptors all come from a man aged 25-45 years in good health.

This sequence joins TRBV19 and TRBJ2-7; D is uncertain. The CDR3 is made up of 13 amino acids. V lost 3 bases and J lost 0, with 6 bases in between. Germline loops: CDR1 LNHDA, CDR2 SQIVND (reference sequence). This CDR3 reads CASSIKLSYEQYF. Here the CDR3 DNA reads TGTGCCAGTAGTATCAAACTCTCCTACGAGCAGTACTTC.

The table lists this clone with a count of one. The CDR3 protein is CASRLQGYSNQPQHF. Written as DNA, the CDR3 is TGTGCCAGCAGACTACAGGGGTATAGCAATCAGCCCCAGCATTTT. This chain links TRBV6-5 with TRBJ1-5; 7 nucleotides line up with TRBD1. The CDR3 sequence is 15 residues long. Per the germline V gene, CDR1 is MNHEY and CDR2 is SVGAGI. J lost 0 bases, V lost 6 bases, and 5 bases had no gene match.

This chain uses TRBV7-8 with TRBJ2-1; 7 nucleotides agree with TRBD2. The V segment lost 2 bases and the J segment 4 bases; nucleotides outside the gene matches: 8. The germline V gene has CDR1 SGHVS and CDR2 FQNEAQ. This CDR3 contains 16 residues. CDR3 in DNA: TGTGCCAGCAGCTTATTCGGGAGGACTATATACAATGAGCAGTTCTTC. Translated: CASSLFGRTIYNEQFF.

V usage is TRBV11-2 and J usage is TRBJ2-2; D unclear. CDR3 length equals 14 residues. Trimming cost V 1 base and J 1 base, with 4 bases left between them. Germline V CDR1 and CDR2: SGHAT, FQNNGV. The CDR3 here is CASSLVVNTGELFF. In nucleotides, the CDR3 is TGTGCCAGCAGCTTAGTGGTGAACACCGGGGAGCTGTTTTTT.

The rearrangement joins TRBV2 to TRBJ2-2; D unresolved. V lost 6 bases and J 7 bases, leaving 6 bases between the germline ends. Germline assignment: CDR1 SNHLY and CDR2 FYNNEI. This CDR3 contains 11 residues. The CDR3 is CASSLHGELFF. CDR3 sequence (DNA): TGTGCCAGCAGCCTACACGGGGAGCTGTTTTTT.

The CDR3 sequence is CASSPRGLNTGELFF. CDR3 bases: TGTGCCAGCAGCCCGAGAGGGCTAAACACCGGGGAGCTGTTTTTT. V is TRBV7-2 and J is TRBJ2-2; D perhaps matches TRBD2 (5 bases). Germline lookup yields CDR1 SGHTA and CDR2 FQGNSA. Trimming removed 5 bases from V and 2 bases from J, with 12 bases in between. The length of the CDR3 is 15 residues.

This clone was recorded once. This chain links TRBV4-2 with TRBJ1-3, with D hard to call. Trimming stripped 0 bases from V and 0 bases from J, with 12 bases between. This CDR3 spans 17 amino acids. Per germline, CDR1 LGHNA and CDR2 YNFKEQ. CDR3 loop: CASSQEFRGSSGNTIYF. DNA for the CDR3: TGTGCCAGCAGCCAAGAGTTCCGCGGCAGCTCTGGAAACACCATATATTTT.

The chain uses TRBV5-1 and TRBJ2-3; D is unresolved. The ends were cut back, 0 bases at V and 6 bases at J, with 8 bases in the middle. CDR3 length equals 13 residues. Germline V gene lookup returns CDR1 SGHRS and CDR2 YFSETQ. DNA for the CDR3: TGCGCCAGCAGCTTGGCTATGGCCGATACGCAGTATTTT. It specifies CASSLAMADTQYF. Drawing the rest from reference TRBV5-1 and TRBJ2-3, the complete variable domain is KAGVTQTPRYLIKTRGQQVTLSCSPISGHRSVSWYQQTPGQGLQFLFEYFSETQRNKGNFPGRFSGRQFSNSRSEMNVSTLELGDSALYLCASSLAMADTQYFGPGTRLTVL.

This sequence joins TRBV9 and TRBJ1-1; the D is unclear. From germline, CDR1 is SGDLS and CDR2 YYNGEE. The CDR3 runs 14 residues. Trimming removed 3 bases from V and 10 bases from J, with 19 bases in between. Written as DNA, the CDR3 is TGTGCCAGCAGCGGAGACGATAGGCCCGGAGGAGCTTTCTTT. Its protein product is CASSGDDRPGGAFF.

The chain has TRBV11-3 and TRBJ1-1; D may be TRBD1 (5 bases). The CDR3 is 15 residues long. V was cut by 3 bases and J by 1 base, with 12 bases left in between. Germline V lookup: CDR1 SGHNT, CDR2 YENEEA. The CDR3 reads CASSLGGASNTEAFF. In nucleotides, the CDR3 is TGTGCCAGCAGCTTGGGCGGGGCGTCGAACACTGAAGCTTTCTTT.

The chain combines TRBV4-1 with TRBJ2-5; 10 bases fit TRBD2. The CDR3 length is 15 residues. V gave up 2 bases and J gave up 4 bases; unmatched junction bases: 4. Germline V gene data show CDR1 as MGHRA and CDR2 as YSYEKL. The CDR3 is CASSQLAGARETQYF. The CDR3 nucleotides read TGCGCCAGCAGCCAACTAGCGGGAGCTCGAGAGACCCAGTACTTC.

In the case of this clone: This specimen includes other DNA sequences encoding the same CDR3. The rearrangement uses TRBV28 and TRBJ2-7; D remains ambiguous. The germline V gene has CDR1 MDHEN and CDR2 SYDVKM. The CDR3 contains 11 residues. The V end was cut by 5 bases, the J end by 4 bases, with 6 bases between. The CDR3 DNA is TGTGCCAGCAGTGTATCTTACGAGCAGTACTTC. Translating gives CASSVSYEQYF.

The chain joins TRBV27 to TRBJ2-7; no reliable D call. V lost 2 bases and J lost 1, with 12 bases in between. The CDR3 consists of 15 residues. Per the germline V gene, CDR1 is MNHEY and CDR2 is SMNVEV (reference sequence). In DNA form, the CDR3 reads TGTGCCAGCAGTTTAATAGCACAGCCGTCCTACGAGCAGTACTTC. As protein: CASSLIAQPSYEQYF.

About this clone: A junction boundary mismatches the germline segment, possibly from a read error. The chain is built from TRBV7-7 and TRBJ2-5; possibly TRBD2 for D (5 bases). The germline gives CDR1 SSHAT, CDR2 FNYEAQ (reference sequence). This CDR3 contains 14 residues. CDR3 sequence reads: CASSLALASETQYF. CDR3 in DNA: TGTGCTAGCAGCTTAGCTCTAGCATCCGAGACCCAGTACTTC.